The 9 T cell receptor beta chains given below trace back to one sample, sequenced in a study of post-analysis software for immune sequencing data. Their antigens are not known. cDNA libraries of TCR beta carried unique molecular identifiers. One entry per CDR3 protein results from TCRdb running MiXCR on the PCR reads. This table holds 500,000 to 600,000 distinct CDR3 sequences, roughly 47% found once. Study-level points and caveats: Controls had lower frequencies than patients of about 5 TRBV segments, which included TRBV5-6, TRBV5-1 and TRBV20-1.

Specimen: blood. The source is a girl between 10 and 17 years old with multiple sclerosis.

This rearrangement joins TRBV5-1 to TRBJ2-7; D gene uncertain. The germline CDR1 and CDR2 sequences are SGHRS and YFSETQ. The length of the CDR3 is 15 residues. Trimming left V 0 bases short and J 0 bases short, with 10 bases between. The CDR3 DNA is TGCGCCAGCAGCTTGGGAATAGGGCTCTCCTACGAGCAGTACTTC. It is translated as CASSLGIGLSYEQYF.

The chain joins TRBV2 to TRBJ2-5; TRBD1 matches 8 bases. This CDR3 contains 15 residues. J gave up 5 bases and V 7 bases, and 12 bases lay outside the gene matches. Germline V gene lookup returns CDR1 SNHLY and CDR2 FYNNEI. CDR3 amino acids: CASTKGTGLGETQYF. For the CDR3, the DNA is TGTGCCAGCACTAAAGGGACAGGTCTTGGGGAGACCCAGTACTTC.

This clonotype occurred a few times. This chain uses TRBV6-5 with TRBJ2-1; a weak D match, TRBD2 (5 bases). V gave up 1 base and J gave up 2 bases, with 18 bases separating them. The CDR3 loop spans 18 amino acids. The germline V gene has CDR1 MNHEY and CDR2 SVGAGI. CDR3 sequence reads: CASSYYPRGLAPYNEQFF. The CDR3 nucleotides are TGTGCCAGCAGTTACTACCCCAGAGGGCTAGCCCCCTACAATGAGCAGTTCTTC.

In this sample, this clonotype turned up a few times. V usage is TRBV5-1 and J usage is TRBJ1-1; 9 bases match TRBD1. The V and J ends lost 0 bases and 0 bases, in that order; junction bases with no gene match: 6. The CDR3 is 17 residues long. Germline values: CDR1 SGHRS, CDR2 YFSETQ. CDR3 sequence: CASSLGTGEGMNTEAFF. CDR3 in DNA: TGCGCCAGCAGCTTGGGGACAGGGGAGGGCATGAACACTGAAGCTTTCTTT.

There are a few counts of this clonotype. The CDR3 nucleotides read TGTGCCAGCAACAGGGGCCCCTACGAGCAGTACTTC. This translates into CASNRGPYEQYF. V usage is TRBV5-5 and J usage is TRBJ2-7; TRBD1 aligns across 7 bases. CDR1 and CDR2 from the germline V gene are SGHKS and YYEKEE (reference sequence). The V and J ends lost 6 bases and 2 bases, in that order; junction bases with no gene match: 2. This CDR3 spans 12 amino acids.

This clonotype has only a few counts. V and J are TRBV10-3 and TRBJ1-5, with TRBD1 identical over 9 bases. V gave up 2 bases and J gave up 2 bases; unmatched junction bases: 4. Germline CDR1 ENHRY, CDR2 SYGVKD. This CDR3 contains 16 residues. CDR3 DNA: TGTGCCATCAGTGAGGGGGACAGGGAGGGCAATCAGCCCCAGCATTTT. Residues: CAISEGDREGNQPQHF.

The chain carries TRBV7-9 and TRBJ2-1, with D unclear. This CDR3 is 13 amino acids long. The V gene's germline CDR1 is SEHNR and CDR2 FQNEAQ (reference sequence). Trimming pared 5 bases from V and 6 bases from J, leaving 11 bases between. CDR3 nucleotides: TGTGCCAGCAGCCCAAAAGGCCCCAATGAGCAGTTCTTC. Its translation is CASSPKGPNEQFF.

The V gene is TRBV10-3, the J gene TRBJ2-1; TRBD2 aligns across 8 bases. This CDR3 is built from 17 residues. V shed 0 bases, J shed 8 bases, and the junction held 12 bases outside the gene matches. Germline values: CDR1 ENHRY, CDR2 SYGVKD. CDR3 bases: TGTGCCATCAGTGAGTCGACTCTAAGCGGGAGTAAGGATGAGCAGTTCTTC. This encodes CAISESTLSGSKDEQFF.

J is TRBJ2-1 and V is TRBV3-1, with 8 bases identical to TRBD2. V shed 8 bases, J shed 0 bases, and the junction held 6 bases outside the gene matches. Germline values: CDR1 LGHDT, CDR2 YNNKEL (reference sequence). The CDR3 runs 15 residues. CDR3 sequence: CASSAGVSSYNEQFF. In nucleotides, the CDR3 is TGTGCCAGCTCAGCGGGGGTTAGCTCCTACAATGAGCAGTTCTTC.